Each of the 22 T cell receptor beta chains below was sequenced from the same sample in a study of chemoradiotherapy in HPV16-positive cancers. TCRdb keeps only in-frame clones here, not all; method: immunoSEQ multiplex PCR. The table includes about 33,000 clones, about 88% detected once. The sample here was blood, taken from a patient who underwent chemoradiotherapy. The receptors originated from a human donor with HPV-associated anogenital cancer.

The gene calls are TRBV11-3 and TRBJ2-5, with a weak D call TRBD1 (7 bases). The assigned J gene may be wrong: the sequence end matches TRBJ2-7 better. CDR1 is SGHNT, CDR2 YENEEA, per germline. CDR3 length: 13 residues. Written as DNA, the CDR3 is TGTGCCAGCAGCCGGGGGACAGCGGACGAGCAGTACTTC. As protein: CASSRGTADEQYF.

The V gene is TRBV5-1, the J gene TRBJ2-5, with a weak D call TRBD1 (5 bases). This CDR3 contains 14 residues. Germline V gives CDR1 SGHRS, CDR2 YFSETQ. Trimming stripped 4 bases from V and 1 base from J, with 11 bases between. CDR3 protein: CASSIQQAQETQYF. The CDR3 DNA reads TGCGCCAGCAGCATCCAACAGGCCCAAGAGACCCAGTACTTC.

V is TRBV25-1 and J is TRBJ1-3, with 9 bases identical to TRBD1. Germline CDR1 and CDR2: MGHDK and SYGVNS. The CDR3 extends over 18 amino acids. J lost 2 bases, V lost 3 bases, and 11 bases had no gene match. The CDR3 sequence is CASSDPAGQGSAGNTIYF. CDR3 bases: TGTGCCAGCAGTGACCCGGCTGGACAGGGGTCGGCTGGAAACACCATATATTTT.

The chain recombines TRBV5-1 with TRBJ1-1; 7 nucleotides align to TRBD1. J was trimmed by 7 bases and V by 4 bases; bases with no gene match: 13. Germline V gene data show CDR1 as SGHRS and CDR2 as YFSETQ. The CDR3 runs 15 residues. The CDR3 loop is CASSVQTNRGGEAFF. CDR3 sequence (DNA): TGCGCCAGCAGCGTACAAACTAACAGGGGAGGTGAAGCTTTCTTT. Using reference TRBV5-1 and TRBJ1-1 for the parts outside the CDR3, the full variable domain is KAGVTQTPRYLIKTRGQQVTLSCSPISGHRSVSWYQQTPGQGLQFLFEYFSETQRNKGNFPGRFSGRQFSNSRSEMNVSTLELGDSALYLCASSVQTNRGGEAFFGQGTRLTVV.

There are a few counts of this clone. The V call is TRBV6-6, the J call TRBJ2-5; D is undetermined. The V end was cut by 2 bases, the J end by 1 base, with 2 bases between. The length of the CDR3 is 12 residues. CDR1 and CDR2 (germline): MNHNY, SVGAGI (reference sequence). CDR3 region: CASSYGQETQYF. In DNA, the CDR3 is TGTGCCAGCAGTTACGGCCAAGAGACCCAGTACTTC.

This chain connects TRBV2 to TRBJ1-2, with unresolved D. This CDR3 has 13 residues. V was pared by 2 bases and J by 5 bases, with 9 bases between. CDR1 and CDR2 (germline): SNHLY, FYNNEI. The CDR3 sequence: CASSEQTQYGYTF. In DNA form, the CDR3 reads TGTGCCAGCAGTGAACAGACACAATATGGCTACACCTTC.

The V and J genes are TRBV19 and TRBJ1-4; D is possibly TRBD1 (6 bases). Looked up from germline, CDR1 is LNHDA and CDR2 is SQIVND (reference sequence). The V gene lost 7 bases and the J gene lost 8 bases, with 17 bases spanning the gap. The CDR3 contains 14 residues. In DNA form, the CDR3 reads TGTGCCAGTAAACCTGGGGGGCCAGGGGAAAAACTGTTTTTT. It is translated as CASKPGGPGEKLFF.

This clone was found once. The chain joins TRBV6-1 to TRBJ2-7; D gene unclear. Germline V lookup: CDR1 MNHNS, CDR2 SASEGT. V lost 2 bases to trimming and J lost 4 bases, with 12 bases between them. The CDR3 runs 14 residues. CDR3 sequence: CASSERKTSYEQYF. DNA for the CDR3: TGTGCCAGCAGTGAACGGAAGACTTCATACGAGCAGTACTTC.

This clone appeared a few times. This sequence joins TRBV7-8 and TRBJ1-1; possibly TRBD1 for D (6 bases). V gave up 5 bases and J gave up 5 bases, with 18 bases separating them. This CDR3 has 15 residues. CDR1 is SGHVS, CDR2 FQNEAQ, per germline. CDR3 amino acids: CASSRARTDSTEAFF. The CDR3 DNA is TGTGCCAGCAGCCGGGCGCGGACAGACAGTACTGAAGCTTTCTTT.

The chain joins TRBV7-6 to TRBJ2-5, with D unresolved. This CDR3 contains 12 residues. Germline V gene data show CDR1 as SGHVS and CDR2 as FNYEAQ. V lost 8 bases to trimming and J lost 5 bases, with 12 bases between them. The CDR3 nucleotides are TGTGCCAGCTCCGTCTTCGGGGAGACCCAGTACTTC. It codes for CASSVFGETQYF.

This sequence joins TRBV4-2 and TRBJ2-3; 7 positions match TRBD2. V trimming: 0 bases; J trimming: 1 base; junction bases outside the gene matches: 1. Germline CDR1 reads LGHNA; CDR2 reads YNFKEQ. This CDR3 is built from 15 residues. DNA for the CDR3: TGTGCCAGCAGCCAAGATCGGGGGGGCACAGATACGCAGTATTTT. Translated, it gives CASSQDRGGTDTQYF.

The chain employs TRBV6-4 and TRBJ2-7; 14 bases map to TRBD2. The CDR3 runs to 17 residues. Looked up from germline, CDR1 is MRHNA and CDR2 is SNTAGT. Trimming took 10 bases from V and 7 from J; bases not matched to a gene: 18. CDR3 residues: CAIPPGLAGAPLREQYF. The CDR3 DNA follows: TGTGCCATCCCCCCGGGACTAGCGGGGGCACCACTTAGGGAGCAGTACTTC.

The CDR3 bases are TGTGCCAGCAGCTTAGGGGGTGGTGAAAAACTGTTTTTT. Encoded protein: CASSLGGGEKLFF. V gene TRBV7-6 combines with J gene TRBJ1-4; D ambiguous. The ends were cut back, 1 base at V and 7 bases at J, with 7 bases in the middle. CDR3 length equals 13 residues. The germline V gene encodes CDR1 SGHVS and CDR2 FNYEAQ.

In this sample, this clone turned up a few times. The V gene is TRBV28, the J gene TRBJ1-6; D is unresolved. Germline V gene sequence: CDR1 MDHEN, CDR2 SYDVKM. CDR3 size: 14 residues. Trimming removed 9 bases at V and 7 bases at J, with 16 bases between. DNA for the CDR3: TGTGCCAGTAGGTTGGGCATACTAAATTCACCCCTCCACTTT. Residues: CASRLGILNSPLHF.

This chain uses TRBV5-1 with TRBJ2-7; TRBD1 agrees at 8 bases. After removal of 4 bases from V and 5 bases from J, the junction contained 11 bases not matched to a gene. The CDR3 runs to 15 residues. Germline V lookup: CDR1 SGHRS, CDR2 YFSETQ. As DNA, the CDR3 is TGCGCCAGCAGCATAAACAGGGGGACTCCCAACGAGCAGTACTTC. It codes for CASSINRGTPNEQYF.

V gene TRBV14 combines with J gene TRBJ1-2; 7 bases line up with TRBD1. There are 14 residues in the CDR3. V gave up 4 bases and J gave up 4 bases; unmatched junction bases: 6. Looked up from germline, CDR1 is SGHDN and CDR2 is FVKESK. CDR3 coding DNA: TGTGCCAGCAGCCGCCTACAGGGGCCCTATGGCTACACCTTC. As protein: CASSRLQGPYGYTF.

V is TRBV19 and J is TRBJ1-5; the D gene is possibly TRBD1 (5 bases). Deletions cut 4 bases from V and 6 bases from J, with 13 bases between. Germline CDR1 and CDR2: LNHDA and SQIVND (reference sequence). CDR3 length: 14 residues. The CDR3 DNA reads TGTGCCAGTAGTACAGGACACGTACCTCAGCCCCAGCATTTT. It encodes CASSTGHVPQPQHF. Combining the CDR3 with reference TRBV19 and TRBJ1-5 gives the whole variable domain DGGITQSPKYLFRKEGQNVTLSCEQNLNHDAMYWYRQDPGQGLRLIYYSQIVNDFQKGDIAEGYSVSREKKESFPLTVTSAQKNPTAFYLCASSTGHVPQPQHFGDGTRLSIL.

Of note for this clone: Compared with germline, one end of the junction differs, possibly owing to a read error. The genes are TRBV13 and TRBJ2-3, with D tentatively TRBD2 (5 bases). This CDR3 is built from 19 residues. CDR1 PRHDT and CDR2 FYEKMQ come from the germline V gene (reference sequence). The DNA for the CDR3 is TGTGCCAGCCGCTTCGGACTCCCAGAACAAGAATTGAGCACAGATACGCAGTATTTT. Translated, it gives CASRFGLPEQELSTDTQYF. The full variable domain, rest sourced from reference TRBV13 and TRBJ2-3, is AAGVIQSPRHLIKEKRETATLKCYPIPRHDTVYWYQQGPGQDPQFLISFYEKMQSDKGSIPDRFSAQQFSDYHSELNMSSLELGDSALYFCASRFGLPEQELSTDTQYFGPGTRLTVL.

The chain combines TRBV7-9 with TRBJ2-1, with D hard to call. Trimming cost V 3 bases and J 6 bases, with 6 bases left between them. CDR1 and CDR2 from the germline V gene are SEHNR and FQNEAQ (reference sequence). The CDR3 has 12 amino acids. In DNA form, the CDR3 reads TGTGCCAGCAGCTTCGGCCTCAATGAGCAGTTCTTC. Protein product: CASSFGLNEQFF.

The J gene is TRBJ2-5, the V gene TRBV7-9; TRBD1 agrees at 7 bases. Germline assignment: CDR1 SEHNR and CDR2 FQNEAQ (reference sequence). Trimming removed 3 bases from V and 2 bases from J; junction bases left unmatched: 3. This CDR3 region has 14 residues. This CDR3 is CASSFGTVQETQYF. In DNA, the CDR3 is TGTGCCAGCAGCTTTGGGACAGTACAAGAGACCCAGTACTTC.

The V call is TRBV4-3, the J call TRBJ1-5; a weak D match, TRBD1 (6 bases). The CDR3 is 16 residues long. Germline V gene data show CDR1 as LGHNA and CDR2 as YSLEER. V lost 0 bases to trimming and J lost 6 bases, with 15 bases between them. CDR3 protein: CASSQEWGGAGQPQHF. DNA for the CDR3: TGCGCCAGCAGCCAAGAGTGGGGGGGGGCGGGTCAGCCCCAGCATTTT.

The table lists this clone with a few counts. The V and J genes are TRBV7-6 and TRBJ1-3; no clear D. The V gene lost 8 bases and the J gene lost 3 bases, with 11 bases spanning the gap. Germline V lookup: CDR1 SGHVS, CDR2 FNYEAQ. This CDR3 comprises 13 residues. The CDR3 DNA is TGTGCCAGCGGCGGAATCCTTGGAAACACCATATATTTT. Amino acids: CASGGILGNTIYF.